Below are 16 T cell receptor beta chains sequenced from a single sample in a study of regulatory T cells in long-lasting Graves disease. The sample's time point: newly diagnosed GD, antithyroid drugs for less than 3 months. The TCR library was prepared using RNA isolated from PBMCs. Building of the TCR beta libraries involved iRepertoire HTBI primers and Arm-PCR of CDR3 regions. TCRdb reprocessed the multiplex PCR reads via MiXCR and lists one record per CDR3 protein. Of over 500,000 distinct CDR3 sequences listed, roughly 15% were seen once; the top ten hold 12%. These data are also associated with another study on T cells in Graves' hyperthyroidism and ophthalmopathy.

The input for sequencing was peripheral blood mononuclear cells (PBMCs), taken at new diagnosis, from a patient treated with antithyroid drugs. Receptors originate from a man between 18 and 35 years old with Graves disease.

This clonotype was picked up many times. The V and J genes are TRBV7-2 and TRBJ1-2; TRBD1 might be the D (5 bases). CDR1 and CDR2 (germline): SGHTA, FQGNSA. The CDR3 is made up of 16 amino acids. The V gene lost 2 bases and the J gene lost 4 bases, with 17 bases spanning the gap. CDR3 in amino acids: CASSLSGDGDLYGYTF. CDR3 DNA: TGTGCCAGCAGCTTAAGCGGGGATGGGGACCTCTATGGCTACACCTTC.

The chain couples TRBV19 to TRBJ2-1; TRBD2 matches at 12 bases. In germline, CDR1 is LNHDA, CDR2 SQIVND (reference sequence). This CDR3 has 15 amino acids. The junction had 2 bases not matched to a gene; V was cut back by 1 base and J by 7 bases. The CDR3 sequence is CASSIGLAGGNEQFF. CDR3 DNA: TGTGCCAGTAGTATAGGGCTAGCGGGAGGGAATGAGCAGTTCTTC. The full variable domain, its missing parts supplied by reference TRBV19 and TRBJ2-1, is DGGITQSPKYLFRKEGQNVTLSCEQNLNHDAMYWYRQDPGQGLRLIYYSQIVNDFQKGDIAEGYSVSREKKESFPLTVTSAQKNPTAFYLCASSIGLAGGNEQFFGPGTRLTVL.

The sample holds a few counts of this clonotype. This chain uses TRBV9 with TRBJ2-3; D possibly matches TRBD1 or TRBD2 (6 bases each). Trimming took off 4 bases at V and 3 bases at J, with 18 bases between the two ends. This CDR3 is 16 amino acids long. Germline CDR1 and CDR2: SGDLS and YYNGEE. The CDR3 nucleotides are TGTGCCAGCAGCTTGGAGGGGGACCCCCGGACAGATACGCAGTATTTT. It encodes CASSLEGDPRTDTQYF.

V usage is TRBV4-1 and J usage is TRBJ2-1; D call uncertain. V lost 4 bases and J 8 bases, leaving 12 bases between the germline ends. From germline, CDR1 is MGHRA and CDR2 YSYEKL. This CDR3 contains 13 residues. CDR3 coding DNA: TGCGCCAGCAGCCCGCGTGACCTAGATGAGCAGTTCTTC. Its translation: CASSPRDLDEQFF.

This clonotype came up a few times. V and J are TRBV20-1 and TRBJ2-7, with 10 bases matching TRBD1. The J segment lost 7 bases and the V segment lost 4 bases, leaving 7 bases of the junction unmatched. The CDR3 contains 13 residues. Germline V gene lookup returns CDR1 DFQATT and CDR2 SNEGSKA (reference sequence). The CDR3 DNA reads as TGCAGTGCTACGGGACAGGGGAAGAGGGAGCAGTACTTC. Amino acids: CSATGQGKREQYF.

This clonotype was counted at least ten times. The chain is built from TRBV12-5 and TRBJ1-3; 8 bases are a match to TRBD1. Germline V lookup: CDR1 LGHNT, CDR2 FRNRAP. V was clipped by 7 bases and J by 3 bases; unmatched bases: 2. The CDR3 covers 13 residues. The CDR3 nucleotides are TGTGCTAGTGACAGGGGGAGTGGAAACACCATATATTTT. This codes for CASDRGSGNTIYF. Filled out from reference TRBV12-5 and TRBJ1-3, the complete variable domain reads DARVTQTPRHKVTEMGQEVTMRCQPILGHNTVFWYRQTMMQGLELLAYFRNRAPLDDSGMPKDRFSAEMPDATLATLKIQPSEPRDSAVYFCASDRGSGNTIYFGEGSWLTVV.

The rearrangement links TRBV9 to TRBJ2-6, with D possibly TRBD1 on 5 matching bases. The germline gives CDR1 SGDLS, CDR2 YYNGEE. The CDR3 loop spans 15 amino acids. The V gene lost 2 bases and the J gene lost 4 bases, with 10 bases spanning the gap. As DNA, the CDR3 is TGTGCCAGCAGCGTGCAGGGTTCCGGGGCCAACGTCCTGACTTTC. It translates to CASSVQGSGANVLTF.

This clonotype has ten or more counts. The chain links TRBV12-3 or TRBV12-4 to TRBJ1-5, with D possibly being TRBD1 (6 bases). The CDR3 extends over 14 amino acids. V dropped 2 bases and J dropped 6 bases, with 11 bases sitting between them. The CDR3 sequence: CASSLSQGSQPQHF. In nucleotides, the CDR3 is TGTGCCAGCAGTTTATCACAGGGCAGTCAGCCCCAGCATTTT.

The rearrangement joins TRBV9 to TRBJ1-1; unclear D gene. CDR1 and CDR2 (germline): SGDLS, YYNGEE. Trimming left V 2 bases short and J 3 bases short, with 14 bases between. The CDR3 length is 15 residues. CDR3 residues: CASSVFPGSDTEAFF. CDR3 nucleotides: TGTGCCAGCAGCGTCTTTCCTGGTTCCGACACTGAAGCTTTCTTT.

Many counts were recorded for this clonotype. The rearrangement joins TRBV5-1 to TRBJ1-2; D not resolved. Germline values: CDR1 SGHRS, CDR2 YFSETQ. The CDR3 sequence is 13 residues long. V lost 0 bases to trimming and J lost 6 bases, with 9 bases between them. This CDR3 reads CASSLDGRNGYTF. The CDR3 nucleotides read TGCGCCAGCAGCTTGGATGGCAGAAATGGCTACACCTTC.

The CDR3 sequence: CASSPGSGTWLTGELFF. The CDR3 nucleotides are TGTGCCAGCTCACCGGGGAGCGGGACCTGGCTCACCGGGGAGCTGTTTTTT. J is TRBJ2-2 and V is TRBV18; 7 positions match TRBD2. The junction had 11 bases not matched to a gene; V was cut back by 3 bases and J by 4 bases. This CDR3 is built from 17 residues. Germline V gives CDR1 KGHSH, CDR2 LQKENI.

This chain uses TRBV6-1 with TRBJ2-7; TRBD2 is a possible D gene (7 bases). Germline V lookup: CDR1 MNHNS, CDR2 SASEGT. The V gene lost 10 bases and the J gene lost 3 bases, with 10 bases spanning the gap. This CDR3 has 11 amino acids. CDR3 protein: CATGGVYEQYF. For the CDR3, the DNA is TGTGCCACGGGGGGCGTCTACGAGCAGTACTTC.

At least ten counts were recorded for this clonotype. For the CDR3, the DNA is TGTGCCAGCAGCTTAGAACGGCTCAATCAGCCCCAGCATTTT. It specifies CASSLERLNQPQHF. J is TRBJ1-5 and V is TRBV11-2; D not resolved. Germline V CDR1 and CDR2: SGHAT, FQNNGV. The CDR3 is 14 amino acids. With 0 bases removed from V and 3 bases from J, the gap between germline ends came to 6 bases.

This clonotype was counted ten times or more. The chain carries TRBV20-1 and TRBJ2-1, with D possibly matching TRBD1 (6 bases). This CDR3 is built from 10 residues. Germline V lookup: CDR1 DFQATT, CDR2 SNEGSKA (reference sequence). V was pared by 4 bases and J by 10 bases, with 8 bases between. For the CDR3, the DNA is TGCAGTGCTACTAGGGGGGAGCAGTTCTTC. Translating it yields CSATRGEQFF.

This clonotype was counted only a few times. In DNA form, the CDR3 reads TGTGCCAGCACCACGGGGGGTCATCAGCCCCAGCATTTT. Translated: CASTTGGHQPQHF. The chain joins TRBV28 to TRBJ1-5; D perhaps matches TRBD1 (5 bases). This CDR3 is built from 13 residues. V gave up 7 bases and J gave up 5 bases, with 12 bases separating them. Germline V lookup: CDR1 MDHEN, CDR2 SYDVKM.

This clonotype was observed a few times. V usage is TRBV2 and J usage is TRBJ2-3; TRBD2 matches 7 bases. The CDR3 has 16 residues. The V gene's germline CDR1 is SNHLY and CDR2 FYNNEI. After removal of 2 bases from V and 4 bases from J, the junction contained 9 bases not matched to a gene. The CDR3 sequence: CASSELGLTVADTQYF. The CDR3, as DNA: TGTGCCAGCAGTGAATTGGGACTAACGGTGGCAGATACGCAGTATTTT.